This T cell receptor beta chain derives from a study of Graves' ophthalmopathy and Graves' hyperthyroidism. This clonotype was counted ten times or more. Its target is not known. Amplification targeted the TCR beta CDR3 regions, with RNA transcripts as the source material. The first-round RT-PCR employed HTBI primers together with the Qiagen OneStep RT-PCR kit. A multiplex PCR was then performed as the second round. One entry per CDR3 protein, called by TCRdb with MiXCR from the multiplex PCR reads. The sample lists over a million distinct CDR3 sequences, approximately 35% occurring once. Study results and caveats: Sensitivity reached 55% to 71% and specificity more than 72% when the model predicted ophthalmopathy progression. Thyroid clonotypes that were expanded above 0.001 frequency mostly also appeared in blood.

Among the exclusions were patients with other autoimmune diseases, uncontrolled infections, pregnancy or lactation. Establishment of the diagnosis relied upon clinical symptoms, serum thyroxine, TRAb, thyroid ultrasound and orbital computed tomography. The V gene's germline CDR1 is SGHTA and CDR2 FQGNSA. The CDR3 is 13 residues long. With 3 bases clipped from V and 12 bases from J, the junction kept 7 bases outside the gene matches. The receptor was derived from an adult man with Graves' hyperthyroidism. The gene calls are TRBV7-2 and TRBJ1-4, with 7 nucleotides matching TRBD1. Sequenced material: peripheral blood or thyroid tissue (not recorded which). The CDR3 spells CASSLTGSRELFF. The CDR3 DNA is TGTGCCAGCAGCTTGACAGGGAGTAGGGAACTGTTTTTT.